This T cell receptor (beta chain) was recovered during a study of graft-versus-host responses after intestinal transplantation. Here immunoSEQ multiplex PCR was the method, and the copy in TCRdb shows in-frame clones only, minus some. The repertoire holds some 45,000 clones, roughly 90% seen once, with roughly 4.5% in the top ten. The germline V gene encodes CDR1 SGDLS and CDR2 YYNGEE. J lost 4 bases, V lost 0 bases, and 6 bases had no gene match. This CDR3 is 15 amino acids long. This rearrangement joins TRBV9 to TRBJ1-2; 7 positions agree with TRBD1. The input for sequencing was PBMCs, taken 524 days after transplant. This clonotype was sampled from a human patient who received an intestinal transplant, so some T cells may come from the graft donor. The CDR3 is CASSVGQGGRYGYTF. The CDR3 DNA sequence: TGTGCCAGCAGCGTAGGGCAGGGGGGACGCTATGGCTACACCTTC.